These T cell receptor beta chains were read from a single sample in a study of cytomegalovirus exposure and HLA in healthy donors. Data came from immunoSEQ multiplex PCR; TCRdb stores just in-frame clones and leaves some out. The sample contains about 190,000 clones, 75% to 90% of which appear only once. Sequencing was performed on PBMCs. The receptors were gathered from a boy aged 2 to 9 in good health and CMV-seronegative. Each CDR3 is given with its conserved first and last residue. Each record gives: V gene, J gene, D gene, clone size, CDR3 protein, CDR3 DNA. A D gene is named only where the DNA matches it firmly. Clone size appears in some rows only: once, few, many, or a class for an expanded clone.

TRBV10-1	TRBJ2-3	TRBD2	-	CASSEASGGADTQYF	TGCGCCAGCAGTGAGGCTAGCGGGGGTGCAGATACGCAGTATTTT
TRBV5-1	TRBJ2-2	TRBD2	-	CASRVLAENTGELFF	TGCGCCAGCAGAGTACTAGCGGAAAACACCGGGGAGCTGTTTTTT
TRBV4-2	TRBJ2-6	TRBD2	-	CASSQDAAGGWVGANVLTF	TGTGCCAGCAGCCAAGATGCCGCGGGGGGGTGGGTTGGGGCCAACGTCCTGACTTTC
TRBV27	TRBJ2-7	TRBD1	-	CASSLSGQGSYEQYF	TGTGCCAGCAGTTTATCGGGACAGGGTTCCTACGAGCAGTACTTC
TRBV14	TRBJ2-1	TRBD2	-	CASSRGTSSYNEQFF	TGTGCCAGCAGCCGAGGGACTAGCAGCTACAATGAGCAGTTCTTC
TRBV11-3	TRBJ1-1	TRBD1	-	CASSSGGVNTEAFF	TGTGCCAGCAGTTCAGGGGGAGTGAACACTGAAGCTTTCTTT
TRBV14	TRBJ2-7	TRBD2	once	CASSSLPGTSGKAGEQYF	TGTGCCAGCAGCTCCCTCCCCGGGACTAGCGGGAAAGCGGGCGAGCAGTACTTC
TRBV9	TRBJ2-2	-	-	CASSPRRANTGELFF	TGTGCCAGCAGCCCCCGCAGGGCGAACACCGGGGAGCTGTTTTTT
TRBV10-1	TRBJ2-1	TRBD1	-	CASSGDRGRYTYNEQFF	TGCGCCAGCAGCGGGGACAGGGGAAGGTATACCTACAATGAGCAGTTCTTC
TRBV6-6	TRBJ2-7	TRBD1	-	CASSPQQGWEQYF	TGTGCCAGCAGTCCACAACAGGGGTGGGAGCAGTACTTC
TRBV28	TRBJ2-1	TRBD2	-	CASPPPGGKSYNEQFF	TGTGCCAGCCCCCCCCCGGGAGGGAAGTCCTACAATGAGCAGTTCTTC
TRBV20-1	TRBJ2-1	-	-	CSASGGEQFF	TGCAGTGCTAGCGGGGGTGAGCAGTTCTTC
TRBV28	TRBJ2-7	TRBD1	once	CASSPDTGGAGRYEQYF	TGTGCCAGCAGTCCGGACACAGGGGGCGCGGGCCGCTACGAGCAGTACTTC
TRBV7-9	TRBJ1-5	TRBD1	few	CASSWGQGPRPNQPQHF	TGTGCCAGCAGCTGGGGACAGGGGCCCCGGCCGAATCAGCCCCAGCATTTT
TRBV13	TRBJ1-2	TRBD1	-	CASSSEGDRTNYGYTF	TGTGCCAGCAGCTCTGAGGGGGACAGGACCAACTATGGCTACACCTTC
TRBV7-9	TRBJ2-3	TRBD2	-	CASSLAGGDSTDTQYF	TGTGCCAGCAGCTTAGCTGGGGGGGACAGCACAGATACGCAGTATTTT
TRBV6-5	TRBJ1-4	TRBD1	-	CASSRTGDFEKLFF	TGTGCCAGCAGCCGGACAGGGGATTTTGAAAAACTGTTTTTT
TRBV4-1	TRBJ2-3	-	-	CASSRRVSGVGSTDTQYF	TGCGCCAGCAGCCGAAGGGTCTCGGGAGTGGGGAGCACAGATACGCAGTATTTT
TRBV7-3	TRBJ2-1	-	-	CASSPAGYNEQFF	TGTGCCAGCAGCCCCGCGGGGTACAATGAGCAGTTCTTC
TRBV5-1	TRBJ2-7	TRBD2	-	CASSLRATSGGDYEQYF	TGCGCCAGCAGCTTGAGGGCGACTAGCGGGGGGGATTACGAGCAGTACTTC
TRBV4-1	TRBJ1-1	-	few	CASSQDYYSRTEAFF	TGCGCCAGCAGCCAAGATTATTACAGTCGCACTGAAGCTTTCTTT